The TCR beta chain described here comes from a study of blood T cell repertoires in COVID-19. Germline-derived CDR1 and CDR2 are MGHRA and YSYEKL. The CDR3 sequence is 14 residues long. Germline trimming cut 3 bases from V and 9 bases from J; bases unmatched to any gene: 8. Assay: immunoSEQ multiplex PCR; the TCRdb copy retains only in-frame clones and omits some. The repertoire has 250,000 or so clones, approximately 84% of them found once; the top ten carry under 4.5%. This TCR was sampled from a man aged 45-60 years with acute or convalescent COVID-19. The rearrangement joins TRBV4-1 to TRBJ2-3; 8 bases line up with TRBD2. The sample taken for sequencing was peripheral blood. The CDR3 nucleotides read TGCGCCAGCAGCCATGGACTAGCCGGCGACACGCAGTATTTT. It specifies CASSHGLAGDTQYF.